This TCR beta chain comes out of a study of blood T cells in healthy people across ages. Together with a sample-barcoded 5' primer, a J-beta primer mix was included in a second PCR lasting roughly 6 to 12 cycles. One entry per CDR3 protein, called by TCRdb with MiXCR from the 5' RACE reads. This table has over 1.5 million distinct CDR3 sequences, around 48% appearing once. This clonotype was seen more than once but under ten times. V was pared by 6 bases and J by 5 bases, with 14 bases between. Germline V gene sequence: CDR1 MNHNY, CDR2 SVGAGI (reference sequence). This CDR3 has 13 residues. V and J are TRBV6-6 and TRBJ2-7, with D maybe TRBD1 (6 bases). The receptor's source is a woman aged 40 to 50 in good health. The sample was blood. The CDR3 sequence: CASRRRGFDEQYF. The DNA for the CDR3 is TGTGCCAGCAGACGCAGGGGTTTTGACGAGCAGTACTTC.